The 11 T cell receptor beta chains below come from one sample, sequenced in a study of neoadjuvant anti-PD-1 for oral cavity cancer. Some clones are missing from TCRdb's copy, which holds only in-frame ones; the method was immunoSEQ multiplex PCR. Among about 13,000 clones listed, around 75% were seen once. Sample: PBMCs, taken before nivolumab (anti-PD-1) treatment. These TCRs come from a person aged 35 to 85 with oral cavity squamous cell carcinoma.

The rearrangement uses TRBV6-5 and TRBJ2-2; D not resolved. Per the germline V gene, CDR1 is MNHEY and CDR2 is SVGAGI. Trimming removed 8 bases at V and 4 bases at J, with 11 bases between. CDR3 size: 13 residues. The CDR3 coding sequence is TGTGCCAGCGGGAAGGGCGTCACCGGGGAGCTGTTTTTT. Translation: CASGKGVTGELFF.

The V gene is TRBV4-1, the J gene TRBJ1-5, with D perhaps matching TRBD1 (6 bases). The germline V and J ends were trimmed by 5 bases and 4 bases, with 18 bases remaining between them. The CDR3 runs 16 residues. Germline CDR1 is MGHRA and CDR2 is YSYEKL. This CDR3 reads CASSAYEQGWNQPQHF. The CDR3 bases are TGCGCCAGCAGCGCATACGAACAGGGATGGAATCAGCCCCAGCATTTT.

The rearrangement links TRBV4-1 to TRBJ2-4; D is ambiguous. Germline CDR1 is MGHRA and CDR2 is YSYEKL. The CDR3 contains 16 residues. The germline V and J ends were trimmed by 1 base and 0 bases, with 10 bases remaining between them. The CDR3 region has the DNA TGCGCCAGCAGCCAAGGGGGATCACTAGCCAAAAACATTCAGTACTTC. Protein sequence: CASSQGGSLAKNIQYF.

This clone was counted only a few times. The CDR3 nucleotides are TGTGCCAGCAGTGATACCCAGGGGTTCCACTACGAGCAGTACTTC. Protein product: CASSDTQGFHYEQYF. This chain uses TRBV25-1 with TRBJ2-7; TRBD1 might be the D (6 bases). Germline values: CDR1 MGHDK, CDR2 SYGVNS. The CDR3 is 15 residues long. V was cut by 3 bases and J by 3 bases, with 15 bases left in between.

The V gene is TRBV6-1, the J gene TRBJ1-4; perhaps TRBD1 as D (6 bases). The CDR3 spans 15 residues. The V and J ends lost 2 bases and 7 bases respectively, with 14 bases between them. CDR1 is MNHNS, CDR2 SASEGT, per germline. The CDR3 region has the DNA TGTGCCAGCAGTGAACCCAGGGGCTCTTCTGAAAAACTGTTTTTT. Residues: CASSEPRGSSEKLFF.

By sample share, this clone is large. The chain joins TRBV6-1 to TRBJ2-1; tentatively, D is TRBD2 (5 bases). The length of the CDR3 is 15 residues. The V end lost 3 bases, the J end lost 1 base, and 10 bases lay between the germline ends. From germline, CDR1 is MNHNS and CDR2 SASEGT. CDR3 in amino acids: CASSEKSGSYNEQFF. The CDR3 DNA reads TGTGCCAGCAGTGAGAAATCGGGATCCTACAATGAGCAGTTCTTC.

This chain uses TRBV2 with TRBJ1-3, with TRBD1 matching 8 bases. CDR1 and CDR2 (germline): SNHLY, FYNNEI. Trimming at V came to 6 bases and at J to 4 bases, leaving 2 bases not matched to a gene. The length of the CDR3 is 13 residues. The CDR3 DNA is TGTGCCAGCAGACAGGGGGTCGGAAACACCATATATTTT. Its translation is CASRQGVGNTIYF. Full variable domain (missing parts from reference TRBV2 and TRBJ1-3): EPEVTQTPSHQVTQMGQEVILRCVPISNHLYFYWYRQILGQKVEFLVSFYNNEISEKSEIFDDQFSVERPDGSNFTLKIRSTKLEDSAMYFCASRQGVGNTIYFGEGSWLTVV.

This chain connects TRBV5-8 to TRBJ1-1; TRBD1 is a possible D gene (6 bases). The CDR3 is made up of 10 amino acids. V lost 6 bases and J lost 7, with 7 bases in between. CDR1 is SGHTS, CDR2 YDEGEE, per germline. In nucleotides, the CDR3 is TGTGCCAGCAAGGGGGTTGAAGCTTTCTTT. Encoded protein: CASKGVEAFF.

The chain has TRBV11-2 and TRBJ1-2; D is uncertain. Germline CDR1 and CDR2: SGHAT and FQNNGV. Trimming shortened V by 6 bases and J by 3 bases, and 14 bases separated the two germline ends. There are 14 residues in the CDR3. This chain's CDR3 is CASRPITSDYGYTF. The DNA for the CDR3 is TGTGCCAGCAGACCGATCACATCCGACTATGGCTACACCTTC.

The chain combines TRBV19 with TRBJ1-4, with D unresolved. V was pared by 6 bases and J by 6 bases, with 11 bases between. CDR1 and CDR2 (germline): LNHDA, SQIVND (reference sequence). CDR3 size: 13 residues. In DNA form, the CDR3 reads TGTGCCAGTAGAACCAGCGTGGATGAAAAACTGTTTTTT. It encodes CASRTSVDEKLFF.

V is TRBV5-1 and J is TRBJ2-3, with D possibly TRBD1 on 6 matching bases. There are 14 residues in the CDR3. The germline V gene encodes CDR1 SGHRS and CDR2 YFSETQ. V shed 6 bases and J shed 1 base, with 12 bases lying between them. For the CDR3, the DNA is TGCGCCAGCAAACAGGGTGGAGGCACAGATACGCAGTATTTT. It encodes CASKQGGGTDTQYF.